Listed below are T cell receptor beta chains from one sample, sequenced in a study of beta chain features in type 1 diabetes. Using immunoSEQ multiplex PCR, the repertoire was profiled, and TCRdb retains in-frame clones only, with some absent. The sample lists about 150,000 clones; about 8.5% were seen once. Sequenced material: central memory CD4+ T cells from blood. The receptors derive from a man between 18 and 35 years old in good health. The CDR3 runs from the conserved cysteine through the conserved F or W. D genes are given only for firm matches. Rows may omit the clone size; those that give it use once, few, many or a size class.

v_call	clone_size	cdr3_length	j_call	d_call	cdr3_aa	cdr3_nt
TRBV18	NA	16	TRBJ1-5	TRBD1	CASSQGTGVAAQPQHF	TGTGCCAGCTCACAAGGCACAGGGGTGGCGGCTCAGCCCCAGCATTTT
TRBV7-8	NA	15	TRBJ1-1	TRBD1	CASSTQGTLNTEAFF	TGTGCCAGCAGCACACAGGGGACGCTGAACACTGAAGCTTTCTTT
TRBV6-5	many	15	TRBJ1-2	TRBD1	CASSYGTALSAGYTF	TGTGCCAGCAGTTACGGGACAGCTTTATCGGCTGGCTACACCTTC
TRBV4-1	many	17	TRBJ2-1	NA	CASSQDIRGPVPNEQFF	TGCGCCAGCAGCCAAGATATCCGAGGGCCGGTTCCCAATGAGCAGTTCTTC
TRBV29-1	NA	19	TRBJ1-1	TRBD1	CSVLSDRGRGMGMNTEAFF	TGCAGCGTGCTGAGCGACAGGGGGCGAGGAATGGGAATGAACACTGAAGCTTTCTTT
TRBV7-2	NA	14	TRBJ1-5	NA	CASSFPGANQPQHF	TGTGCCAGCAGCTTCCCTGGGGCCAATCAGCCCCAGCATTTT
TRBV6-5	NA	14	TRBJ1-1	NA	CASREVVRNTEAFF	TGTGCCAGCAGGGAGGTCGTAAGGAACACTGAAGCTTTCTTT
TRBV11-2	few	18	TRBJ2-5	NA	CASSLDSRTGGLGETQYF	TGTGCCAGCAGCTTGGATTCTAGGACTGGAGGCCTCGGAGAGACCCAGTACTTC
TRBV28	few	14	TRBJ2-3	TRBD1	CASSWDRGSDTQYF	TGTGCCAGCAGTTGGGACAGGGGTTCAGATACGCAGTATTTT
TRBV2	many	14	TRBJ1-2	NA	CASSEVSGPYGYTF	TGTGCCAGCAGTGAAGTCTCAGGGCCCTATGGCTACACCTTC
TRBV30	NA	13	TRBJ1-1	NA	CAWNPGLLAEAFF	TGTGCCTGGAATCCGGGACTTTTAGCGGAAGCTTTCTTT
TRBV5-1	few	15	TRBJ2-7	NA	CASSLTIPSNYEQYF	TGCGCCAGCAGCTTAACGATCCCTAGTAACTACGAGCAGTACTTC
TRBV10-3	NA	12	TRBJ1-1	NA	CAISPGGTEAFF	TGTGCCATCAGTCCCGGGGGTACTGAAGCTTTCTTT
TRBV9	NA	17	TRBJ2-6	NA	CASSDRDTSSGANVLTF	TGTGCCAGCAGCGACCGGGACACCAGCTCTGGGGCCAACGTCCTGACTTTC
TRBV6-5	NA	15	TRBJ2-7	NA	CASSYSVAVSYEQYF	TGTGCCAGCAGTTACTCGGTTGCAGTCTCCTACGAGCAGTACTTC
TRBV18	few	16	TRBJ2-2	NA	CASSPPGRRAGGELFF	TGTGCCAGCTCACCACCGGGGCGGAGGGCCGGCGGGGAGCTGTTTTTT
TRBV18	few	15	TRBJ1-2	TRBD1	CASSPGTGLGYGYTF	TGTGCCAGCTCACCTGGGACAGGATTAGGGTATGGCTACACCTTC
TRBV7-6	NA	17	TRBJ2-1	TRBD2	CASSLVGTSGRGNEQFF	TGTGCCAGCAGCTTAGTTGGGACTAGCGGGAGAGGCAATGAGCAGTTCTTC
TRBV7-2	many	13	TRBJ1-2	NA	CASSLDSVYGYTF	TGTGCCAGCAGCTTAGATTCAGTCTATGGCTACACCTTC
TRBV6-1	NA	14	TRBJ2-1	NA	CASNTGTPYNEQFF	TGTGCCAGCAATACCGGGACACCCTACAATGAGCAGTTCTTC
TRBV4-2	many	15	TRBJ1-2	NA	CASSQDRGVGYGYTF	TGTGCCAGCAGCCAAGATAGGGGCGTGGGCTATGGCTACACCTTC
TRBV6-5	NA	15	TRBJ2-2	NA	CASSFDRLRSGELFF	TGTGCCAGCAGTTTCGACAGATTGAGGAGCGGGGAGCTGTTTTTT
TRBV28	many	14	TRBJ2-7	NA	CASKWGGGSYEQYF	TGTGCCAGCAAGTGGGGAGGGGGGTCATACGAGCAGTACTTC
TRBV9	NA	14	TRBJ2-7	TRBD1	CASSAGTGVHEQYF	TGTGCCAGCAGCGCCGGGACAGGGGTCCACGAGCAGTACTTC
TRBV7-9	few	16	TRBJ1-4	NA	CASGSGFSLVGEKLFF	TGTGCCAGCGGTTCGGGATTTTCCCTGGTCGGTGAAAAACTGTTTTTT
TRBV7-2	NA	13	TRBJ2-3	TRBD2	CASSLEHRGGMNF	TGTGCCAGCAGCTTAGAACATCGGGGGGGCATGAATTTT
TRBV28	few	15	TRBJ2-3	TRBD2	CASGRGGGALDTQYF	TGTGCCAGCGGACGCGGCGGGGGGGCCTTAGATACGCAGTATTTT
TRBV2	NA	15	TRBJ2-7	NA	CASSESTGIGYEQYF	TGTGCCAGCAGTGAATCTACAGGGATCGGCTACGAGCAGTACTTC
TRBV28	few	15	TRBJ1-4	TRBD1	CASSPSGQSNEKLFF	TGTGCCAGCAGTCCTTCGGGACAGTCTAATGAAAAACTGTTTTTT
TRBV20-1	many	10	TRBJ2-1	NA	CSASPGEQFF	TGCAGTGCCTCCCCGGGAGAGCAGTTCTTC
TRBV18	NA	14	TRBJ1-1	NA	CASSPYAVDTEAFF	TGTGCCAGCTCACCCTATGCGGTCGACACTGAAGCTTTCTTT
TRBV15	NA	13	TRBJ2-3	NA	CATSGGGRDTQYF	TGTGCCACCAGCGGAGGGGGGAGGGACACGCAGTATTTT